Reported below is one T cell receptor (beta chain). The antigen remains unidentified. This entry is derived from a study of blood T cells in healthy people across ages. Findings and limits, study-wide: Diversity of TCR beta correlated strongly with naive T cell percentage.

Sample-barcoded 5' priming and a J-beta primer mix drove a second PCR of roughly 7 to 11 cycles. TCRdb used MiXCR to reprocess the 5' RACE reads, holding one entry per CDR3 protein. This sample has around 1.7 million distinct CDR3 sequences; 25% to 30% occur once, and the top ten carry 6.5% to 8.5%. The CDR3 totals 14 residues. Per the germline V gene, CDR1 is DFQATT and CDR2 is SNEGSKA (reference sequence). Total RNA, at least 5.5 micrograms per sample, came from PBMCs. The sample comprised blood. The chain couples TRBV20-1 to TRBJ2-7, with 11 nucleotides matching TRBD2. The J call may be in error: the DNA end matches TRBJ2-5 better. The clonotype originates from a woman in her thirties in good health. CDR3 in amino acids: CSAKNSGGAETQYF. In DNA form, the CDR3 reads TGCAGTGCTAAGAATAGCGGGGGGGCCGAGACCCAGTACTTC.